Listed here is a single T cell receptor beta chain. The data stem from a study of blood T cell repertoires in COVID-19. Germline V gene sequence: CDR1 LNHDA, CDR2 SQIVND (reference sequence). The ends were cut back, 3 bases at V and 4 bases at J, with 18 bases in the middle. CDR3 size: 16 residues. How the authors handled the data: Amplification with reference gene primers provided the estimates of nucleated cell counts. TCRdb's copy holds only in-frame clones and misses some; the assay was immunoSEQ multiplex PCR. Clonal size and the V and J genes are those of that table, whereas D and trimming came from the DNA. Of about 250,000 clones listed, around 88% are singletons.

The TCR was taken from a man of 80 years or more with acute or convalescent COVID-19. The chain couples TRBV19 to TRBJ2-5, with D tentatively TRBD2 (5 bases). The specimen sequenced was peripheral blood. CDR3 protein: CASSIPHSVGRETQYF. The CDR3 DNA follows: TGTGCCAGTAGTATCCCCCATAGCGTTGGTAGAGAGACCCAGTACTTC.